These T cell receptor beta chains were read from a single sample in a study of CD8 T cells in Susac syndrome. TCRdb redid the calling of the immunoSEQ multiplex PCR reads with MiXCR, one entry per CDR3 protein. The sample records 300,000 to 350,000 distinct CDR3 sequences, about 91% being singletons. Material: CD4+ T cells from PBMCs. Receptors were obtained from a human donor with multiple sclerosis. The CDR3 runs from the conserved cysteine through the conserved F or W. The order of the fields is J gene, V gene, CDR3 length, CDR3 protein.

j_gene: TRBJ2-7; v_gene: TRBV30; len: 13; CDR3aa: CAWSPGELYEQYF
j_gene: TRBJ2-1; v_gene: TRBV12-3/TRBV12-4; len: 14; CDR3aa: CASRPTGQHNEQFF
j_gene: TRBJ2-3; v_gene: TRBV11-3; len: 16; CDR3aa: CASSSPDRGSPDTQYF
j_gene: TRBJ2-1; v_gene: TRBV20-1; len: 13; CDR3aa: CSAPRTIYNEQFF
j_gene: TRBJ2-1; v_gene: TRBV5-4; len: 15; CDR3aa: CASSFGLAGYNEQFF
j_gene: TRBJ2-3; v_gene: TRBV6-5; len: 15; CDR3aa: CASRGLAGDVGTQYF
j_gene: TRBJ2-2; v_gene: TRBV16; len: 15; CDR3aa: CASSQSGGGTGELFF
j_gene: TRBJ1-2; v_gene: TRBV14; len: 14; CDR3aa: CASSQASEGTGYTF
j_gene: TRBJ2-7; v_gene: TRBV3-1; len: 14; CDR3aa: CASSQGAREYEQYF
j_gene: TRBJ1-2; v_gene: TRBV2; len: 15; CDR3aa: CARSGTGSGYYGYTF
j_gene: TRBJ1-2; v_gene: TRBV6-5; len: 15; CDR3aa: CASSSPRTGVYGYTF
j_gene: TRBJ1-1; v_gene: TRBV14; len: 13; CDR3aa: CASTNTGDTEAFF
j_gene: TRBJ1-4; v_gene: TRBV30; len: 11; CDR3aa: CAWRRREKLFF
j_gene: TRBJ1-1; v_gene: TRBV20-1; len: 14; CDR3aa: CSARGGTLRAEAFF
j_gene: TRBJ2-1; v_gene: TRBV6-2/TRBV6-3; len: 18; CDR3aa: CATNITLTGTPSYNEQFF
j_gene: TRBJ2-1; v_gene: TRBV12-5; len: 16; CDR3aa: CASGRPSGREDNEQFF
j_gene: TRBJ1-6; v_gene: TRBV19; len: 16; CDR3aa: CASSRGGTSTNSPLHF
j_gene: TRBJ1-5; v_gene: TRBV5-1; len: 17; CDR3aa: CASSLVPMGEGNQPQHF
j_gene: TRBJ2-7; v_gene: TRBV7-6; len: 15; CDR3aa: CASSSEPTSGSEQYF
j_gene: TRBJ1-1; v_gene: TRBV6-2/TRBV6-3; len: 14; CDR3aa: CASSYSPRATEAFF
j_gene: TRBJ2-5; v_gene: TRBV6-2/TRBV6-3; len: 14; CDR3aa: CASTLAGEWETQYF
j_gene: TRBJ1-1; v_gene: TRBV4-1; len: 15; CDR3aa: CASSQMTGKDTEAFF
j_gene: TRBJ1-2; v_gene: TRBV2; len: 14; CDR3aa: CASSEGTGAVRYTF
j_gene: TRBJ1-5; v_gene: TRBV20-1; len: 13; CDR3aa: CSARRTDNQPQHF
j_gene: TRBJ2-7; v_gene: TRBV3-1; len: 14; CDR3aa: CASSQPGQRYEQYF
j_gene: TRBJ2-7; v_gene: TRBV15; len: 20; CDR3aa: CATSRDEGAGVAGVSYEQYF
j_gene: TRBJ1-1; v_gene: TRBV29-1; len: 13; CDR3aa: CSVDSLGGVAAFF
j_gene: TRBJ2-1; v_gene: TRBV27; len: 15; CDR3aa: CASSSPGTGGNEQFF
j_gene: TRBJ2-5; v_gene: TRBV4-2; len: 14; CDR3aa: CASSQEDGQETQYF
j_gene: TRBJ2-3; v_gene: TRBV7-3; len: 14; CDR3aa: CASSLGQVTDTQYF
j_gene: TRBJ2-1; v_gene: TRBV4-1; len: 16; CDR3aa: CASSQSSGSIANEQFF
j_gene: TRBJ1-1; v_gene: TRBV29-1; len: 12; CDR3aa: CRGDRGDTEAFF
j_gene: TRBJ2-3; v_gene: TRBV30; len: 12; CDR3aa: CAWGTGTDTQYF
j_gene: TRBJ2-7; v_gene: TRBV5-1; len: 15; CDR3aa: CASSLEASGPYEQYF
j_gene: TRBJ2-6; v_gene: TRBV7-9; len: 15; CDR3aa: CASSLDKAGEAVLTF
j_gene: TRBJ1-6; v_gene: TRBV2; len: 14; CDR3aa: CASNGDRANSPLHF
j_gene: TRBJ2-5; v_gene: TRBV7-2; len: 15; CDR3aa: CASSLVAGNQETQYF
j_gene: TRBJ2-2; v_gene: TRBV6-5; len: 12; CDR3aa: CASGRGGGELFF
j_gene: TRBJ2-2; v_gene: TRBV11-2; len: 13; CDR3aa: CASSRENTGELFF
j_gene: TRBJ2-1; v_gene: TRBV21-1; len: 13; CDR3aa: CATAGEAYNEQFF
j_gene: TRBJ2-5; v_gene: TRBV7-3; len: 16; CDR3aa: CASSLTGRGGAETQYF
j_gene: TRBJ1-1; v_gene: TRBV20-1; len: 10; CDR3aa: CSATRGPAFF
j_gene: TRBJ2-5; v_gene: TRBV6-2/TRBV6-3; len: 16; CDR3aa: CASSYSRGTSSTTQYF
j_gene: TRBJ2-6; v_gene: TRBV5-1; len: 17; CDR3aa: CASSLVTGTAGANVLTF
j_gene: TRBJ1-4; v_gene: TRBV7-8; len: 16; CDR3aa: CASRERAGTLNEKLFF
j_gene: TRBJ1-3; v_gene: TRBV6-2/TRBV6-3; len: 15; CDR3aa: CASSSGRLSGNTIYF
j_gene: TRBJ2-4; v_gene: TRBV20-1; len: 15; CDR3aa: CSARDRGLAKNIQYF
j_gene: TRBJ2-7; v_gene: TRBV11-2; len: 14; CDR3aa: CASRKHRDSYEQYF
j_gene: TRBJ1-3; v_gene: TRBV20-1; len: 12; CDR3aa: CSASPVADTIYF
j_gene: TRBJ2-1; v_gene: TRBV5-1; len: 14; CDR3aa: CASSYPSGDNEQFF
j_gene: TRBJ2-7; v_gene: TRBV7-3; len: 13; CDR3aa: CASSYQTGDEQYF
j_gene: TRBJ2-5; v_gene: TRBV20-1; len: 15; CDR3aa: CSATPGPTGGETQYF